These 21 T cell receptor beta chains share one sample of origin, sequenced in a study of cytomegalovirus exposure and HLA in healthy donors. The primer mix had 60 Vbeta and 13 Jbeta primers. TCRdb's table, derived via immunoSEQ multiplex PCR, lists solely in-frame clones and lacks some. Its listing shows around 40,000 clones. The sequenced sample was PBMCs. The receptor set was obtained from a man younger than 40 in good health and CMV-seronegative.

The V and J genes are TRBV5-4 and TRBJ1-2; tentative D call: TRBD1 (5 bases). This CDR3 region has 13 residues. Between the trimmed V and J ends, which lost 0 bases and 3 bases, there was a span of 6 bases. Germline V gene lookup returns CDR1 SGHNT and CDR2 YYREEE (reference sequence). The CDR3 DNA reads TGTGCCAGCAGCTTGGGCAGGGACTATGGCTACACCTTC. Protein product: CASSLGRDYGYTF.

The chain recombines TRBV6-5 with TRBJ1-2; D remains unclear. Germline values: CDR1 MNHEY, CDR2 SVGAGI. Trimming removed 5 bases from V and 4 bases from J, with 11 bases in between. The CDR3 loop spans 13 amino acids. The CDR3 spells CASSPQMIYGYTF. DNA of the CDR3: TGTGCCAGCAGTCCTCAGATGATCTATGGCTACACCTTC.

This chain joins TRBV29-1 and TRBJ2-1; 11 nucleotides match TRBD2. This CDR3 has 17 residues. Germline CDR1 is SQVTM and CDR2 is ANQGSEA. Trimming took 0 bases from V and 7 from J; bases not matched to a gene: 11. CDR3 in DNA: TGCAGCGTTGAAGATCCCCTAGCGGGAGGAGCCCCTAATGAGCAGTTCTTC. The encoded protein is CSVEDPLAGGAPNEQFF.

V usage is TRBV29-1 and J usage is TRBJ2-2, with TRBD2 as a possible D gene (6 bases). V was clipped by 7 bases and J by 3 bases, with 12 bases between them. The CDR3 is made up of 13 amino acids. Germline assignment: CDR1 SQVTM and CDR2 ANQGSEA. CDR3 residues: CSASGGDTGELFF. In nucleotides, the CDR3 is TGCAGCGCCTCCGGGGGAGACACCGGGGAGCTGTTTTTT.

This chain connects TRBV30 to TRBJ2-5; 8 nucleotides align to TRBD2. The CDR3 length is 12 residues. V was pared by 4 bases and J by 10 bases, with 8 bases of the junction left unmatched. Germline V gives CDR1 GTSNPN, CDR2 SVGIG (reference sequence). The CDR3 region has the DNA TGTGCCTGGACAGCGGGAGTCGGGAACCAGTACTTC. This encodes CAWTAGVGNQYF.

As DNA, the CDR3 is TGTGCCTGGAGCCCTTCGGGACAGGGTGATGAAAAACTGTTTTTT. Translation gives CAWSPSGQGDEKLFF. V is TRBV30 and J is TRBJ1-4; 9 bases are shared with TRBD1. This CDR3 contains 15 residues. V shed 3 bases, J shed 6 bases, and the junction held 8 bases outside the gene matches. Germline assignment: CDR1 GTSNPN and CDR2 SVGIG (reference sequence).

The genes are TRBV11-1 and TRBJ1-2; 8 nucleotides line up with TRBD1. This CDR3 is built from 14 residues. Per germline, CDR1 SGHAT and CDR2 FQDESV (reference sequence). J was trimmed by 10 bases and V by 6 bases; bases with no gene match: 13. As DNA, the CDR3 is TGTGCCAGCAGAGATTCCGGGACAGGCACTCTCTACACCTTC. It specifies CASRDSGTGTLYTF.

The rearrangement links TRBV18 to TRBJ1-2; a possible D gene is TRBD1 (6 bases). Trimming shortened V by 2 bases and J by 4 bases, and 8 bases separated the two germline ends. The CDR3 contains 13 residues. The germline gives CDR1 KGHSH, CDR2 LQKENI. The CDR3 loop is CASSPTQGYGYTF. CDR3 bases: TGTGCCAGCTCACCAACACAGGGCTATGGCTACACCTTC.

This chain uses TRBV10-3 with TRBJ2-3, with a possible D match to TRBD2 (5 bases). Germline CDR1 and CDR2: ENHRY and SYGVKD. V was shortened by 2 bases and J by 0 bases, with 21 bases between the two germline ends. The CDR3 is made up of 19 amino acids. As DNA, the CDR3 is TGTGCCATCAGTGAGCCCCCCTGGTCCGAGGGATCTAGCACAGATACGCAGTATTTT. Translating it yields CAISEPPWSEGSSTDTQYF.

The gene calls are TRBV9 and TRBJ2-3; TRBD2 matches 9 bases. Germline-derived CDR1 and CDR2 are SGDLS and YYNGEE. V shed 0 bases and J 1 base; nucleotides not matched to a gene: 3. The CDR3 is made up of 16 amino acids. Here the CDR3 DNA reads TGTGCCAGCAGCGTAGACCTAGCGGGACGCACAGATACGCAGTATTTT. Translated: CASSVDLAGRTDTQYF.

The rearrangement links TRBV6-5 to TRBJ2-5; D might be TRBD2 (6 bases). Trimming took off 7 bases at V and 2 bases at J, with 11 bases between the two ends. Germline V gives CDR1 MNHEY, CDR2 SVGAGI. The CDR3 is 13 amino acids. The CDR3 sequence is CASTFGGQETQYF. CDR3 in DNA: TGTGCCAGCACCTTTGGGGGGCAAGAGACCCAGTACTTC.

The V call is TRBV29-1, the J call TRBJ1-2; 7 bases agree with TRBD1. V was clipped by 6 bases and J by 2 bases; unmatched bases: 9. The CDR3 length is 14 residues. Germline loops: CDR1 SQVTM, CDR2 ANQGSEA. The CDR3 DNA sequence: TGCAGCGTCCCAATTCCGGGACAGAACTATGGCTACACCTTC. It specifies CSVPIPGQNYGYTF.

This chain links TRBV7-9 with TRBJ2-1; 11 bases are a match to TRBD1. Germline V lookup: CDR1 SEHNR, CDR2 FQNEAQ (reference sequence). V shed 0 bases and J 7 bases; nucleotides not matched to a gene: 5. The CDR3 sequence is 16 residues long. CDR3 protein: CASSLAGQGAWNEQFF. The CDR3 bases are TGTGCCAGCAGCTTAGCTGGACAGGGGGCTTGGAATGAGCAGTTCTTC.

V is TRBV30 and J is TRBJ2-5; 11 bases map to TRBD2. The CDR3 covers 15 residues. The germline gives CDR1 GTSNPN, CDR2 SVGIG (reference sequence). J gave up 5 bases and V 1 base, and 6 bases lay outside the gene matches. The CDR3 loop reads CAWSGLAGGEETQYF. The DNA for the CDR3 is TGTGCCTGGAGTGGCCTAGCGGGAGGCGAGGAGACCCAGTACTTC.

The chain uses TRBV5-1 and TRBJ1-1; 8 bases are shared with TRBD1. The CDR3 covers 15 residues. V trimming: 4 bases; J trimming: 3 bases; junction bases outside the gene matches: 8. Germline CDR1 is SGHRS and CDR2 is YFSETQ. As DNA, the CDR3 is TGCGCCAGCAGCCCACCTCAGGGGGCTGACACTGAAGCTTTCTTT. Translated: CASSPPQGADTEAFF.

The CDR3 DNA is TGTGCCAGCAGTGAAGGGAGAGGGAGGGGAGCGGATCAAGAGACCCAGTACTTC. Translation gives CASSEGRGRGADQETQYF. The V and J genes are TRBV6-1 and TRBJ2-5; TRBD2 matches 7 bases. This CDR3 region has 18 residues. The V segment lost 1 base and the J segment 2 bases; nucleotides outside the gene matches: 13. From germline, CDR1 is MNHNS and CDR2 SASEGT.

The chain uses TRBV7-9 and TRBJ1-2; 9 bases line up with TRBD1. Trimming cost V 5 bases and J 5 bases; bases outside gene matches: 6. The CDR3 has 14 amino acids. Germline values: CDR1 SEHNR, CDR2 FQNEAQ (reference sequence). As DNA, the CDR3 is TGTGCCAGCAGCCCCCTCGGACAGGGGTATGGCTACACCTTC. This encodes CASSPLGQGYGYTF.

The J gene is TRBJ1-1, the V gene TRBV27; D unresolved. The CDR3 consists of 14 residues. Germline-derived CDR1 and CDR2 are MNHEY and SMNVEV (reference sequence). V was trimmed by 2 bases and J by 1 base, leaving 8 bases between them. The CDR3 sequence: CASSLKTENTEAFF. In DNA form, the CDR3 reads TGTGCCAGCAGTTTAAAAACAGAGAACACTGAAGCTTTCTTT.

The chain combines TRBV9 with TRBJ2-1; 8 bases agree with TRBD2. J lost 2 bases, V lost 4 bases, and 5 bases had no gene match. The CDR3 covers 15 residues. CDR1 and CDR2 (germline): SGDLS, YYNGEE. As DNA, the CDR3 is TGTGCCAGCAGCCCACAAGCGGGAGCCTACAATGAGCAGTTCTTC. Translation: CASSPQAGAYNEQFF.

The chain carries TRBV12-5 and TRBJ2-3, with D unclear. The V and J ends lost 7 bases and 2 bases respectively, with 4 bases between them. Germline CDR1 is LGHNT and CDR2 is FRNRAP. This CDR3 is 11 amino acids long. The DNA for the CDR3 is TGTGCTAGTGCCTTCACAGATACGCAGTATTTT. It translates to CASAFTDTQYF.

A remark on this clone: Other DNA sequences within the sample encode an identical CDR3. The chain uses TRBV5-4 and TRBJ2-3; 13 nucleotides align to TRBD2. There are 16 residues in the CDR3. V was clipped by 2 bases and J by 6 bases; unmatched bases: 6. Germline lookup yields CDR1 SGHNT and CDR2 YYREEE (reference sequence). The CDR3 loop is CASSFRTSGSEDTQYF. The DNA for the CDR3 is TGTGCCAGCAGCTTTAGGACTAGCGGGAGTGAGGATACGCAGTATTTT.